This T cell receptor (beta chain) was captured by sequencing in a study of blood T cell repertoires in COVID-19. Only in-frame clones appear in the TCRdb table, and some are missing; sequencing was by immunoSEQ multiplex PCR. The sample records 65,000 to 80,000 clones, roughly 82% being singletons. This clone was seen more than once but under ten times. The J segment lost 8 bases and the V segment lost 6 bases, leaving 11 bases of the junction unmatched. The CDR3 is 16 amino acids. Germline loops: CDR1 LNHDA, CDR2 SQIVND (reference sequence). Sequenced: peripheral blood. The TCR sequence derives from a man in his fifties or sixties with acute or convalescent COVID-19. The chain joins TRBV19 to TRBJ2-1; TRBD2 matches 12 bases. The CDR3 spells CASRKTTSGSSYEQFF. In DNA form, the CDR3 reads TGTGCCAGTAGGAAAACGACTAGCGGGAGTAGCTATGAGCAGTTCTTC.